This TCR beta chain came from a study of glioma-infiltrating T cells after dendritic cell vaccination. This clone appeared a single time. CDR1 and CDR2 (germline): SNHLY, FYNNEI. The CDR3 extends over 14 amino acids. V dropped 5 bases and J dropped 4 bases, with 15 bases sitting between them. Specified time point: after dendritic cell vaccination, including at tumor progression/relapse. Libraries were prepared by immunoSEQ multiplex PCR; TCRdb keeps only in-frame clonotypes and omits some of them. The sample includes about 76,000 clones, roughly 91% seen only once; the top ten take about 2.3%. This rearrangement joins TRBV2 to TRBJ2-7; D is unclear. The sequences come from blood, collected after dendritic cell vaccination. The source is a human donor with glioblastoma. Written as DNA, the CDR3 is TGTGCCAGCAGTATACAGAGAGTCGAGTACGAGCAGTACTTC. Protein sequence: CASSIQRVEYEQYF.